One sample yielded the 7 T cell receptor beta chains listed below, sequenced in a study of T cell changes during pregnancy in multiple sclerosis. Assay used: immunoSEQ multiplex PCR; TCRdb lists only in-frame clones, some missing. The data hold under 55,000 clones, with over 80% observed a single time. The material sequenced was CD4+ T cells from peripheral blood mononuclear cells, taken in the third trimester of pregnancy. The origin of the receptors is a female donor with multiple sclerosis, enrolled in a pregnancy study.

The chain carries TRBV10-3 and TRBJ1-6; D is unresolved. The V end lost 0 bases, the J end lost 0 bases, and 15 bases lay between the germline ends. The CDR3 runs 19 residues. CDR1 and CDR2 (germline): ENHRY, SYGVKD. The CDR3 is CAISESTRGLSSYNSPLHF. The CDR3 DNA follows: TGTGCCATCAGTGAGTCGACTCGTGGGTTGAGCTCCTATAATTCACCCCTCCACTTT.

This clone was observed a single time. The chain uses TRBV2 and TRBJ1-5; 8 bases align to TRBD1. This CDR3 has 14 residues. Germline CDR1 reads SNHLY; CDR2 reads FYNNEI. J lost 2 bases, V lost 8 bases, and 5 bases had no gene match. The CDR3 spells CASGQGKGNQPQHF. As DNA, the CDR3 is TGTGCCAGCGGACAGGGTAAAGGCAATCAGCCCCAGCATTTT. Full variable domain (outside the CDR3, taken from reference TRBV2 and TRBJ1-5): EPEVTQTPSHQVTQMGQEVILRCVPISNHLYFYWYRQILGQKVEFLVSFYNNEISEKSEIFDDQFSVERPDGSNFTLKIRSTKLEDSAMYFCASGQGKGNQPQHFGDGTRLSIL.

V usage is TRBV5-5 and J usage is TRBJ2-5; D may be TRBD2 (6 bases). V was pared by 4 bases and J by 4 bases, with 17 bases between. Germline V lookup: CDR1 SGHKS, CDR2 YYEKEE (reference sequence). This CDR3 has 15 amino acids. This CDR3 is CASSRRDATGETQYF. The CDR3, as DNA: TGTGCCAGCAGCCGGAGGGACGCAACGGGAGAGACCCAGTACTTC.

The gene calls are TRBV25-1 and TRBJ2-1, with D maybe TRBD2 (6 bases). The CDR3 consists of 13 residues. Trimming removed 2 bases at V and 9 bases at J, with 11 bases between. Germline CDR1 MGHDK, CDR2 SYGVNS. This chain's CDR3 is CASSERHGGEQFF. CDR3 sequence (DNA): TGTGCCAGCAGTGAACGCCACGGGGGTGAGCAGTTCTTC.

The DNA for the CDR3 is TGTGCCAGCTCACTGTTAGCTATCACCGGGGAGCTGTTTTTT. The encoded protein is CASSLLAITGELFF. The genes are TRBV18 and TRBJ2-2, with D unclear. In germline, CDR1 is KGHSH, CDR2 LQKENI. This CDR3 is built from 14 residues. V was cut by 4 bases and J by 4 bases, with 10 bases left in between.

This clone was recorded once. The chain joins TRBV2 to TRBJ2-7; tentatively, D is TRBD2 (5 bases). The V end was cut by 7 bases, the J end by 5 bases, with 18 bases between. The germline V gene encodes CDR1 SNHLY and CDR2 FYNNEI. This CDR3 is built from 14 residues. The CDR3: CASKGVRGFHEQYF. The CDR3 DNA is TGTGCCAGCAAGGGAGTCCGAGGGTTCCACGAGCAGTACTTC.

This chain links TRBV28 with TRBJ1-4; TRBD1 might be the D (6 bases). Looked up from germline, CDR1 is MDHEN and CDR2 is SYDVKM. The CDR3 totals 14 residues. Trimming pared 4 bases from V and 7 bases from J, leaving 13 bases between. The CDR3 reads CASSSGGAGEKLFF. CDR3 DNA sequence: TGTGCCAGCAGTTCGGGGGGGGCCGGTGAAAAACTGTTTTTT.